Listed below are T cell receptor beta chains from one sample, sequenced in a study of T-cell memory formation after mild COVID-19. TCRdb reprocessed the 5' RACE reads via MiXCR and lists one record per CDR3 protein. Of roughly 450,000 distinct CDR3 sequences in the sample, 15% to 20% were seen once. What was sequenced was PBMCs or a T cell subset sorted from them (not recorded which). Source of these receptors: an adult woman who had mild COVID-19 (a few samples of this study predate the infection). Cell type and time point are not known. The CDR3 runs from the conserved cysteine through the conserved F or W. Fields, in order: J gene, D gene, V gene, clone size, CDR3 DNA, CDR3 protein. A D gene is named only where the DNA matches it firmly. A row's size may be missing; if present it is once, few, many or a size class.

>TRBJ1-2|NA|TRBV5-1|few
TGCGCCAGCAGCTTAGCGACAGCCACCGGTGGCTACACCTTC
CASSLATATGGYTF
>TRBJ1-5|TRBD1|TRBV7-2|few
TGTGCCAGCAGCCTCCGGGACAGCTATCAGCCCCAGCATTTT
CASSLRDSYQPQHF
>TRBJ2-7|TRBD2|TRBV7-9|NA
TGTGCCAGCAGCAAAAGGGCTAGCGGAGCCTACGAGCAGTACTTC
CASSKRASGAYEQYF
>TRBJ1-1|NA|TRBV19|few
TGTGCCAGTAGAGATCAGGGGTGGGGGAACACTGAAGCTTTCTTT
CASRDQGWGNTEAFF
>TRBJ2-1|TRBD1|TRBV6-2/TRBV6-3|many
TGTGCCACCCGTCTGGCCGGGACAGCGTTCTTC
CATRLAGTAFF
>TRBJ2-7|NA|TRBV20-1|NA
TGCAGTGCTAGCGACTACGGGACGCCTAACTACGAGCAGTACTTC
CSASDYGTPNYEQYF
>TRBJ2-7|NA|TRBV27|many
TGTGCCAGCAGTCCCAACGACAGCTCCTACGAGCAGTACTTC
CASSPNDSSYEQYF
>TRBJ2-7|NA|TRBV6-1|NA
TGTGCCAGCAGTGACCCTCTTATCTCCTACGAGCAGTACTTC
CASSDPLISYEQYF
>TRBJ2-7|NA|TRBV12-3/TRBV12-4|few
TGTGCCAGCAGGAAAGAGGGGGGGAGCTCCTACGAGCAGTACTTC
CASRKEGGSSYEQYF
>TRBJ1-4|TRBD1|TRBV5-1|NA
TGCGCCAGCAGCCTCGGACAGGGTGCTGAAAAACTGTTTTTT
CASSLGQGAEKLFF
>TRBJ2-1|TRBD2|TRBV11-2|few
TGTGCCAGCAGTCCCTTTTTCGGGGGGGGCCTAGCGGGGAGCAATGAGCAGTTCTTC
CASSPFFGGGLAGSNEQFF
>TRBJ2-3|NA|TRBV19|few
TGTGCCAGTAGTATCCAGGACACAGATACGCAGTATTTT
CASSIQDTDTQYF
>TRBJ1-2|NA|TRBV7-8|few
TGTGCCAGCAGCTTAGCGGATGGCTACACCTTC
CASSLADGYTF
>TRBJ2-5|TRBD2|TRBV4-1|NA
TGCGCCAGCAGCCAAGAATCAAGCGGGGGGGCCCATTCAGGGACCCAGTACTTC
CASSQESSGGAHSGTQYF
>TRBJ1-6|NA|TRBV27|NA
TGTGCCAGCAGTTCGTTCGAGGGCGTAGGCTCACCCCTCCACTTT
CASSSFEGVGSPLHF
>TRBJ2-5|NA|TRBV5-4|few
TGTGCCAGCAGGGTGGCAGAGACCCAGTACTTC
CASRVAETQYF
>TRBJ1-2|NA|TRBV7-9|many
TGTGCCAGCAGCTTAGCCAACTATGGCTACACCTTC
CASSLANYGYTF